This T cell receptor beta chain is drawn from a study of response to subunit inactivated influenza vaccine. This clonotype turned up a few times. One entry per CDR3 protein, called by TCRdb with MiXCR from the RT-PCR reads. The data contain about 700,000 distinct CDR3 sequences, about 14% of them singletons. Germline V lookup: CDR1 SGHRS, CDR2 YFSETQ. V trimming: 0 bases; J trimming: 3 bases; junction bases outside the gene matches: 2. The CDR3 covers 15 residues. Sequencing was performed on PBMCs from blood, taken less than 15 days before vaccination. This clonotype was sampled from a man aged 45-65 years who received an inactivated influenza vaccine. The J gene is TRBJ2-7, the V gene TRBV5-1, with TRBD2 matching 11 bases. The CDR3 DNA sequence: TGCGCCAGCAGCTTGGCACTAGCGGGGGACTACGAGCAGTACTTC. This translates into CASSLALAGDYEQYF. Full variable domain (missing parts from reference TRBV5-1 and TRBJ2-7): KAGVTQTPRYLIKTRGQQVTLSCSPISGHRSVSWYQQTPGQGLQFLFEYFSETQRNKGNFPGRFSGRQFSNSRSEMNVSTLELGDSALYLCASSLALAGDYEQYFGPGTRLTVT.